These 30 T cell receptor beta chains came from one sample sequenced in a study of blood T cell repertoires in COVID-19. The protocol was immunoSEQ multiplex PCR, while the TCRdb copy is restricted to in-frame clones and leaves out a portion. The table shows about 50,000 clones, with 90% occurring only once. The specimen was peripheral blood. Receptors originate from a woman aged 80 or over with acute or convalescent COVID-19.

The gene calls are TRBV7-2 and TRBJ2-2, with TRBD2 identical over 12 bases. This CDR3 region has 18 residues. The V segment lost 5 bases and the J segment 0 bases; nucleotides outside the gene matches: 7. The germline gives CDR1 SGHTA, CDR2 FQGNSA. The DNA for the CDR3 is TGTGCCAGCAGCCCCCGAGGACTAGCGGGAACGAACACCGGGGAGCTGTTTTTT. Residues: CASSPRGLAGTNTGELFF.

The J gene is TRBJ2-2, the V gene TRBV25-1, with 10 bases fitting TRBD1. In germline, CDR1 is MGHDK, CDR2 SYGVNS. The CDR3 has 16 residues. V was pared by 4 bases and J by 1 base, with 3 bases of the junction left unmatched. This CDR3 reads CASSATGGRNTGELFF. The CDR3 DNA follows: TGTGCCAGCAGTGCGACAGGGGGCAGGAACACCGGGGAGCTGTTTTTT.

The chain carries TRBV7-9 and TRBJ2-1; D unclear. The CDR3 contains 14 residues. V shed 0 bases and J shed 4 bases, with 7 bases lying between them. Germline CDR1 reads SEHNR; CDR2 reads FQNEAQ (reference sequence). CDR3 region: CASSLAPKYNEQFF. The CDR3 coding sequence is TGTGCCAGCAGCTTAGCGCCTAAATACAATGAGCAGTTCTTC.

This sequence joins TRBV23-1 and TRBJ1-1; 9 bases are a match to TRBD1. TRBV23-1 counts as an open reading frame of uncertain function. V lost 0 bases, J lost 3 bases, and 17 bases stayed unmatched. CDR3 length: 20 residues. Written as DNA, the CDR3 is TGCGCCAGCAGTCAATCGGGTAGGACAGGGGTCTGTTCACGAGACACTGAAGCTTTCTTT. This sequence encodes CASSQSGRTGVCSRDTEAFF.

The chain employs TRBV9 and TRBJ2-7; a possible D gene is TRBD2 (7 bases). Trimming stripped 0 bases from V and 3 bases from J, with 13 bases between. The CDR3 spans 15 residues. The germline CDR1 and CDR2 sequences are SGDLS and YYNGEE. The CDR3: CASSVALGGVYEQYF. The CDR3 nucleotides are TGTGCCAGCAGCGTAGCACTAGGGGGGGTCTACGAGCAGTACTTC.

V usage is TRBV11-2 and J usage is TRBJ2-3, with TRBD2 as a possible D gene (6 bases). CDR1 and CDR2 from the germline V gene are SGHAT and FQNNGV. The CDR3 has 13 amino acids. V lost 5 bases and J 4 bases, leaving 10 bases between the germline ends. The CDR3 nucleotides read TGTGCCAGCAGCCTCCCGGGGGCAGATACGCAGTATTTT. This codes for CASSLPGADTQYF. The entire variable domain, with the rest obtained from reference TRBV11-2 and TRBJ2-3, is as follows: EAGVAQSPRYKIIEKRQSVAFWCNPISGHATLYWYQQILGQGPKLLIQFQNNGVVDDSQLPKDRFSAERLKGVDSTLKIQPAKLEDSAVYLCASSLPGADTQYFGPGTRLTVL.

The chain recombines TRBV27 with TRBJ1-5; 9 bases are a match to TRBD1. CDR3 length: 16 amino acids. The germline V gene has CDR1 MNHEY and CDR2 SMNVEV (reference sequence). V was clipped by 6 bases and J by 5 bases; unmatched bases: 11. CDR3 coding DNA: TGTGCCAGCAGCACCGGGACAGGGAGACGGGATCAGCCCCAGCATTTT. This encodes CASSTGTGRRDQPQHF.

This clone showed up just a few times. The genes are TRBV19 and TRBJ2-7; 10 bases line up with TRBD2. Germline values: CDR1 LNHDA, CDR2 SQIVND (reference sequence). This CDR3 comprises 13 residues. Trimming took 1 base from V and 6 from J; bases not matched to a gene: 0. The CDR3 region has the DNA TGTGCCAGTAGTATAGCTAGCGGGAGCGAGCAGTACTTC. Protein: CASSIASGSEQYF.

The CDR3 protein is CASSVVGGNSPLHF. For the CDR3, the DNA is TGTGCCAGCAGCGTAGTAGGGGGTAATTCACCCCTCCACTTT. V gene TRBV9 combines with J gene TRBJ1-6; D perhaps matches TRBD1 (6 bases). The CDR3 extends over 14 amino acids. Germline CDR1 SGDLS, CDR2 YYNGEE. V lost 0 bases and J lost 6, with 7 bases in between.

This chain connects TRBV5-1 to TRBJ1-1; 7 bases fit TRBD1. The CDR3 spans 15 residues. The germline gives CDR1 SGHRS, CDR2 YFSETQ. V lost 0 bases to trimming and J lost 1 base; unmatched junction nucleotides: 3. In DNA, the CDR3 is TGCGCCAGCAGCTTGGGCGGGACAGAGAACACTGAAGCTTTCTTT. It is translated as CASSLGGTENTEAFF.

The chain couples TRBV18 to TRBJ2-3, with D perhaps matching TRBD1 (5 bases). V lost 6 bases and J 2 bases, leaving 15 bases between the germline ends. The CDR3 runs 15 residues. Germline assignment: CDR1 KGHSH and CDR2 LQKENI. CDR3 nucleotide sequence: TGTGCCAGCTCGCGTCAGGGAAGGAACACAGATACGCAGTATTTT. This translates into CASSRQGRNTDTQYF.

The gene calls are TRBV19 and TRBJ2-1; a possible D gene is TRBD2 (5 bases). The germline V and J ends were trimmed by 2 bases and 5 bases, with 13 bases remaining between them. CDR1 and CDR2 (germline): LNHDA, SQIVND (reference sequence). CDR3 length: 15 amino acids. The CDR3 coding sequence is TGTGCCAGTAGTATACGGGGAACTGTCCACAATGAGCAGTTCTTC. Protein: CASSIRGTVHNEQFF.

The chain combines TRBV9 with TRBJ1-3; 11 bases align to TRBD1. Germline V gene lookup returns CDR1 SGDLS and CDR2 YYNGEE. The CDR3 is 15 residues long. V was pared by 2 bases and J by 2 bases, with 0 bases of the junction left unmatched. CDR3 nucleotides: TGTGCCAGCAGCGTGGGACAGGGGGCTGGAAACACCATATATTTT. This gives the protein CASSVGQGAGNTIYF.

The rearrangement links TRBV2 to TRBJ2-7; D is undetermined. The CDR3 length is 12 residues. V lost 2 bases, J lost 6 bases, and 8 bases lay in between. From germline, CDR1 is SNHLY and CDR2 FYNNEI. The CDR3 bases are TGTGCCAGCAGTGAAACACGGGTCGAGCAGTACTTC. Amino acids: CASSETRVEQYF.

This clone was found once. This chain uses TRBV6-6 with TRBJ1-3; possible D gene TRBD1, 5 bases. The germline CDR1 and CDR2 sequences are MNHNY and SVGAGI (reference sequence). The length of the CDR3 is 15 residues. Trimming removed 2 bases from V and 0 bases from J, with 8 bases in between. Here the CDR3 DNA reads TGTGCCAGCAGTTACGCAGGGAACTCTGGAAACACCATATATTTT. Protein product: CASSYAGNSGNTIYF.

This rearrangement joins TRBV14 to TRBJ2-6; 8 positions match TRBD1. The germline V gene encodes CDR1 SGHDN and CDR2 FVKESK. The CDR3 length is 17 residues. With 5 bases clipped from V and 0 bases from J, the junction kept 6 bases outside the gene matches. As DNA, the CDR3 is TGTGCCAGCAGCGGGACAGGACGTTTCTCTGGGGCCAACGTCCTGACTTTC. Its protein is CASSGTGRFSGANVLTF.

This chain links TRBV30 with TRBJ1-5; a weak D match, TRBD1 (6 bases). The germline V gene has CDR1 GTSNPN and CDR2 SVGIG (reference sequence). Trimming pared 2 bases from V and 9 bases from J, leaving 14 bases between. The length of the CDR3 is 13 residues. CDR3 DNA sequence: TGTGCCTGGAGTACAGGGCACCAACGGCCCCAGCATTTT. Translation gives CAWSTGHQRPQHF.

V usage is TRBV11-2 and J usage is TRBJ2-5; TRBD1 might be the D (5 bases). Germline V gene lookup returns CDR1 SGHAT and CDR2 FQNNGV. The CDR3 contains 13 residues. Trimming left V 1 base short and J 2 bases short, with 5 bases between. The CDR3 sequence is CASSLGQQETQYF. The CDR3 DNA is TGTGCCAGCAGCTTAGGACAGCAAGAGACCCAGTACTTC.

V and J are TRBV7-9 and TRBJ1-3; 9 bases fit TRBD1. The CDR3 totals 17 residues. V was pared by 6 bases and J by 0 bases, with 9 bases of the junction left unmatched. Germline V gene lookup returns CDR1 SEHNR and CDR2 FQNEAQ (reference sequence). CDR3 sequence (DNA): TGTGCCAGCAGTTACACCGGGACAGGGCTCTCTGGAAACACCATATATTTT. Protein product: CASSYTGTGLSGNTIYF.

This chain uses TRBV30 with TRBJ1-2; D is perhaps TRBD1 (5 bases). Germline loops: CDR1 GTSNPN, CDR2 SVGIG (reference sequence). V lost 4 bases and J 8 bases, leaving 14 bases between the germline ends. The CDR3 consists of 12 residues. DNA of the CDR3: TGTGCCTGGACCGACACGGGGGAAGGCTACACCTTC. Translation: CAWTDTGEGYTF.

V and J are TRBV14 and TRBJ2-1, with D tentatively TRBD2 (5 bases). The ends were cut back, 0 bases at V and 5 bases at J, with 11 bases in the middle. Germline-derived CDR1 and CDR2 are SGHDN and FVKESK. This CDR3 spans 15 amino acids. CDR3 nucleotide sequence: TGTGCCAGCAGCCAAGACGTGAGGGTGAACAATGAGCAGTTCTTC. Translating it yields CASSQDVRVNNEQFF.

This rearrangement joins TRBV12-3 or TRBV12-4 to TRBJ2-1, with 7 bases lining up with TRBD2. V shed 3 bases, J shed 9 bases, and the junction held 5 bases outside the gene matches. CDR3 length equals 13 residues. CDR3 in DNA: TGTGCCAGCAGTTTGCGGGAGCCCGGTGAGCAGTTCTTC. This encodes CASSLREPGEQFF.

This clone was counted between two and nine times. The V gene is TRBV7-9, the J gene TRBJ2-2, with 10 bases lining up with TRBD2. V trimming: 6 bases; J trimming: 3 bases; junction bases outside the gene matches: 4. This CDR3 contains 15 residues. Germline-derived CDR1 and CDR2 are SEHNR and FQNEAQ (reference sequence). The CDR3 loop reads CASRAGTSDTGELFF. CDR3 nucleotide sequence: TGTGCCAGCAGGGCCGGGACTAGCGACACCGGGGAGCTGTTTTTT.

This clone has more than one count but fewer than ten. The chain joins TRBV4-3 to TRBJ2-2, with TRBD2 as a possible D gene (6 bases). The CDR3 is 14 amino acids. V was clipped by 6 bases and J by 4 bases, with 12 bases between them. In germline, CDR1 is LGHNA, CDR2 YSLEER. This CDR3 is CASRAGSPTGELFF. CDR3 coding DNA: TGCGCCAGCAGGGCGGGGAGCCCCACCGGGGAGCTGTTTTTT.

The V call is TRBV30, the J call TRBJ1-4; tentative D call: TRBD1 (5 bases). Trimming removed 5 bases at V and 7 bases at J, with 20 bases between. The CDR3 contains 15 residues. CDR1 and CDR2 (germline): GTSNPN, SVGIG (reference sequence). CDR3 sequence reads: CAWGDSFSRGEKLFF. The CDR3 nucleotides read TGTGCCTGGGGCGACAGCTTTTCAAGGGGTGAAAAACTGTTTTTT.

This clone was observed a single time. The chain combines TRBV2 with TRBJ2-1; 8 bases are a match to TRBD2. Per the germline V gene, CDR1 is SNHLY and CDR2 is FYNNEI. The V gene end was trimmed by 3 bases and the J gene end by 3 bases; junction bases not matched to a gene: 4. The length of the CDR3 is 15 residues. The CDR3 is CASSEASGSYNEQFF. The CDR3 DNA sequence: TGTGCCAGCAGTGAGGCGAGCGGGAGCTACAATGAGCAGTTCTTC.

The chain links TRBV6-6 to TRBJ1-1, with a weak D call TRBD1 (6 bases). The CDR3 is 16 amino acids. The V gene's germline CDR1 is MNHNY and CDR2 SVGAGI (reference sequence). V lost 6 bases, J lost 7 bases, and 24 bases lay in between. This CDR3 is CASRPKQGILALEAFF. In DNA, the CDR3 is TGTGCCAGCAGACCCAAACAGGGAATCTTGGCCCTTGAAGCTTTCTTT.

The V and J genes are TRBV7-2 and TRBJ2-2; D may be TRBD1 (6 bases). Deletions cut 2 bases from V and 0 bases from J, with 7 bases between. Per the germline V gene, CDR1 is SGHTA and CDR2 is FQGNSA. CDR3 size: 15 residues. In DNA, the CDR3 is TGTGCCAGCAGCTTAAGGACAGCGAACACCGGGGAGCTGTTTTTT. Residues: CASSLRTANTGELFF.

This chain joins TRBV18 and TRBJ2-7, with 7 bases identical to TRBD2. This CDR3 is 16 amino acids long. The J segment lost 4 bases and the V segment lost 1 base, leaving 10 bases of the junction unmatched. Germline loops: CDR1 KGHSH, CDR2 LQKENI. The CDR3: CASSPQPGTILYEQYF. CDR3 in DNA: TGTGCCAGCTCACCACAACCCGGGACTATACTGTACGAGCAGTACTTC.

The V call is TRBV12-3 or TRBV12-4, the J call TRBJ1-2; D ambiguous. The CDR3 length is 13 residues. Trimming shortened V by 2 bases and J by 6 bases, and 10 bases separated the two germline ends. CDR3 protein: CASSLMEGDGYTF. CDR3 in DNA: TGTGCCAGCAGTTTAATGGAGGGTGATGGCTACACCTTC.